The 28 T cell receptor beta chains below come from one sample, sequenced in a study of blood T cells in healthy people across ages. The authors ran a second PCR of 7 to 11 cycles using a sample-barcoded 5' primer and a J-beta primer mix. TCRdb called the 5' RACE reads again in MiXCR, with one record for every CDR3 protein. The sample contains just under 550,000 distinct CDR3 sequences, approximately 25% of which appear only once. This same sample was also taken into another study, of T cells of mothers and their children.

The sequenced sample was blood. The origin of the receptors is a boy between 10 and 17 years old in good health.

This chain connects TRBV20-1 to TRBJ2-1; D possibly uses TRBD1 or TRBD2 (5 bases each). Germline lookup yields CDR1 DFQATT and CDR2 SNEGSKA (reference sequence). The CDR3 is 15 amino acids. V was shortened by 0 bases and J by 6 bases, with 15 bases between the two germline ends. CDR3 bases: TGCAGTGCTAGAGATTTGTCCAGGGACCTCAATGAGCAGTTCTTC. Amino acid sequence: CSARDLSRDLNEQFF.

CDR3 sequence reads: CASSKSGGQGQYLRYGYTF. The CDR3 DNA is TGTGCCAGCAGCAAATCGGGGGGGCAGGGACAGTATCTTCGGTATGGCTACACCTTC. The rearrangement uses TRBV7-2 and TRBJ1-2, with 7 positions matching TRBD1. Unmatched junction bases numbered 23, after V lost 5 bases and J lost 5 bases. Germline lookup yields CDR1 SGHTA and CDR2 FQGNSA. The CDR3 loop spans 19 amino acids. Complete variable domain (other parts from reference TRBV7-2 and TRBJ1-2): GAGVSQSPSNKVTEKGKDVELRCDPISGHTALYWYRQSLGQGLEFLIYFQGNSAPDKSGLPSDRFSAERTGGSVSTLTIQRTQQEDSAVYLCASSKSGGQGQYLRYGYTFGSGTRLTVV.

This sequence joins TRBV4-2 and TRBJ1-1, with D possibly matching TRBD1 (5 bases). From germline, CDR1 is LGHNA and CDR2 YNFKEQ. The V gene lost 0 bases and the J gene lost 2 bases, with 16 bases spanning the gap. The CDR3 spans 17 residues. The CDR3 sequence is CASSQEPGGQTNTEAFF. As DNA, the CDR3 is TGTGCCAGCAGCCAAGAGCCGGGGGGTCAGACTAACACTGAAGCTTTCTTT.

This clonotype came up a few times. The chain combines TRBV15 with TRBJ1-2; D possibly corresponds to TRBD1 (5 bases). This CDR3 region has 15 residues. CDR1 and CDR2 from the germline V gene are LNHNV and YYDKDF (reference sequence). The ends were cut back, 4 bases at V and 5 bases at J, with 17 bases in the middle. The CDR3 is CATSIRRQGEYGYTF. The CDR3 bases are TGTGCCACCAGCATACGCCGGCAGGGCGAGTATGGCTACACCTTC.

The chain couples TRBV7-3 to TRBJ2-1, with 7 nucleotides matching TRBD2. The CDR3 runs 13 residues. J lost 10 bases, V lost 5 bases, and 8 bases had no gene match. Germline V gene data show CDR1 as SGHTA and CDR2 as FQGTGA. The DNA of the CDR3 is TGTGCCAGCAGCCCGCAAAGGGGAGGGGAGCAGTTCTTC. This sequence encodes CASSPQRGGEQFF. Complete variable domain (other parts from reference TRBV7-3 and TRBJ2-1): GAGVSQTPSNKVTEKGKYVELRCDPISGHTALYWYRQSLGQGPEFLIYFQGTGAADDSGLPNDRFFAVRPEGSVSTLKIQRTERGDSAVYLCASSPQRGGEQFFGPGTRLTVL.

The table lists this clonotype with many counts. The DNA for the CDR3 is TGCAGCGTTAGAAAGATGGACAGGGGAGTCGAGCAGTACTTC. This encodes CSVRKMDRGVEQYF. The chain is built from TRBV29-1 and TRBJ2-7; 9 bases fit TRBD1. The ends lost 5 bases at V and 6 bases at J; junction bases unmatched: 11. The germline V gene encodes CDR1 SQVTM and CDR2 ANQGSEA. The CDR3 sequence is 14 residues long.

In this sample, this clonotype turned up a few times. Sequence at one end of the junction differs from germline and may be a read error. The CDR3 loop is CASSHLGREMSNEQFF. CDR3 DNA: TGCGCCAGCAGCCATCTTGGGCGGGAAATGTCCAATGAGCAGTTCTTC. The chain recombines TRBV14 with TRBJ2-1; the D gene is possibly TRBD2 (6 bases). The germline V gene encodes CDR1 SGHDN and CDR2 FVKESK. The CDR3 spans 16 residues.

This clonotype showed up just a few times. The V and J genes are TRBV30 and TRBJ2-5; D could derive from TRBD1 or TRBD2 (5 bases each). Matching the DNA end better, TRBJ2-1 makes the J call doubtful. Germline-derived CDR1 and CDR2 are GTSNPN and SVGIG (reference sequence). The CDR3 totals 13 residues. CDR3 in amino acids: CAAREDSYNEQFF. The CDR3 region has the DNA TGTGCCGCGAGGGAAGACAGTTACAATGAGCAGTTCTTC.

The chain employs TRBV12-3 or TRBV12-4 and TRBJ2-2; 9 bases fit TRBD1. The CDR3 is made up of 12 amino acids. The CDR3 region is CALGQGPGELFF. CDR3 coding DNA: TGTGCGTTAGGACAGGGGCCCGGGGAGCTGTTTTTT.

The CDR3 reads CASSDQRTNTGELFF. DNA of the CDR3: TGTGCCAGCAGTGATCAGCGGACCAACACCGGGGAGCTGTTTTTT. The chain recombines TRBV2 with TRBJ2-2; D perhaps matches TRBD2 (5 bases). V lost 3 bases, J lost 2 bases, and 10 bases lay in between. The germline V gene has CDR1 SNHLY and CDR2 FYNNEI. The CDR3 contains 15 residues.

J is TRBJ2-2 and V is TRBV20-1, with a tentative D call TRBD2 (6 bases). V lost 5 bases and J 0 bases, leaving 13 bases between the germline ends. The CDR3 extends over 15 amino acids. The germline V gene encodes CDR1 DFQATT and CDR2 SNEGSKA (reference sequence). The CDR3 reads CSADGDLPNTGELFF. The CDR3 region has the DNA TGCAGTGCTGATGGGGACTTGCCGAACACCGGGGAGCTGTTTTTT.

V is TRBV20-1 and J is TRBJ2-7, with 7 bases lining up with TRBD1. After removal of 2 bases from V and 0 bases from J, the junction contained 7 bases not matched to a gene. Germline-derived CDR1 and CDR2 are DFQATT and SNEGSKA (reference sequence). The CDR3 contains 15 residues. This CDR3 reads CSARSYPGGSYEQYF. The CDR3 bases are TGCAGTGCTAGATCGTACCCAGGGGGCTCCTACGAGCAGTACTTC.

The genes are TRBV12-3 or TRBV12-4 and TRBJ2-5; D tentatively reads TRBD1 or TRBD2 (5 bases each). The length of the CDR3 is 13 residues. The V gene lost 6 bases and the J gene lost 7 bases, with 15 bases spanning the gap. The DNA for the CDR3 is TGTGCCAGCAGACGGGACGGGGAAGGGACCCAGTACTTC. As protein: CASRRDGEGTQYF.

This chain uses TRBV7-2 with TRBJ2-5; tentatively, D is TRBD2 (5 bases). Germline CDR1 reads SGHTA; CDR2 reads FQGNSA. The CDR3 length is 13 residues. Deletions cut 3 bases from V and 10 bases from J, with 15 bases between. The CDR3 DNA reads as TGTGCCAGCAGCTTTCCTAGCCCCTCAATCCAGTACTTC. This codes for CASSFPSPSIQYF.

The CDR3: CASSLEGLITDTQYF. The CDR3 DNA follows: TGTGCCAGCAGTTTAGAGGGATTGATCACAGATACGCAGTATTTT. This sequence joins TRBV12-3 or TRBV12-4 and TRBJ2-3, with D unresolved. Between the trimmed V and J ends, which lost 1 base and 2 bases, there was a span of 10 bases. This CDR3 contains 15 residues.

A few counts support this clonotype. V is TRBV27 and J is TRBJ1-6; the match to TRBD1 covers 7 bases. J gave up 7 bases and V 3 bases, and 6 bases lay outside the gene matches. The germline gives CDR1 MNHEY, CDR2 SMNVEV (reference sequence). This CDR3 is 15 amino acids long. The CDR3 protein is CASSFDRVANSPLHF. CDR3 bases: TGTGCCAGCAGTTTCGACAGGGTAGCAAATTCACCCCTCCACTTT.

This clonotype has only a few counts. The rearrangement links TRBV7-9 to TRBJ2-7, with unresolved D. Per the germline V gene, CDR1 is SEHNR and CDR2 is FQNEAQ (reference sequence). The V end was cut by 5 bases, the J end by 5 bases, with 10 bases between. This CDR3 is 12 amino acids long. The CDR3 loop is CASSPPLDEQYF. The CDR3 coding sequence is TGTGCCAGCAGCCCCCCGCTCGACGAGCAGTACTTC.

This clonotype was seen ten or more times. V and J are TRBV28 and TRBJ1-5; no clear D gene. This CDR3 comprises 13 residues. CDR1 and CDR2 from the germline V gene are MDHEN and SYDVKM. V was clipped by 6 bases and J by 6 bases, with 12 bases between them. The CDR3 protein is CASSLSNSQPQHF. CDR3 sequence (DNA): TGTGCCAGCAGCCTATCGAATAGTCAGCCCCAGCATTTT.

The chain joins TRBV5-5 to TRBJ2-4, with a weak D call TRBD1 (5 bases). CDR1 and CDR2 from the germline V gene are SGHKS and YYEKEE (reference sequence). V lost 0 bases and J 8 bases, leaving 12 bases between the germline ends. The CDR3 has 14 amino acids. CDR3 region: CASSLEQGYHIQYF. In DNA form, the CDR3 reads TGTGCCAGCAGCTTGGAGCAGGGTTATCACATTCAGTACTTC.

V and J are TRBV18 and TRBJ2-7, with TRBD2 identical over 7 bases. Germline loops: CDR1 KGHSH, CDR2 LQKENI. Germline trimming cut 0 bases from V and 0 bases from J; bases unmatched to any gene: 5. The CDR3 sequence is 16 residues long. CDR3 coding DNA: TGTGCCAGCTCACCACCGTCGCGGGGGACCTCCTACGAGCAGTACTTC. It encodes CASSPPSRGTSYEQYF.

The CDR3 DNA sequence: TGTGCCACCAGTGATTCCTGGACAGGGCTCAATGAGCAGTTCTTC. This encodes CATSDSWTGLNEQFF. This chain joins TRBV24-1 and TRBJ2-1; 8 nucleotides align to TRBD1. The CDR3 is 15 amino acids. The J segment lost 6 bases and the V segment lost 2 bases, leaving 5 bases of the junction unmatched. CDR1 and CDR2 (germline): KGHDR, SFDVKD.

The chain has TRBV5-1 and TRBJ2-2; 11 bases agree with TRBD2. This CDR3 spans 16 amino acids. CDR1 and CDR2 (germline): SGHRS, YFSETQ. V shed 4 bases, J shed 3 bases, and the junction held 5 bases outside the gene matches. In DNA, the CDR3 is TGCGCCAGCAGCCCGGGGACTAGCGGATACACCGGGGAGCTGTTTTTT. Translated: CASSPGTSGYTGELFF.

This clonotype was counted many times. The chain employs TRBV4-2 and TRBJ1-5; D possibly corresponds to TRBD1 (5 bases). The CDR3 extends over 14 amino acids. The germline V gene has CDR1 LGHNA and CDR2 YNFKEQ. V lost 0 bases to trimming and J lost 4 bases, with 7 bases between them. CDR3 sequence reads: CASSQDGGNQPQHF. In nucleotides, the CDR3 is TGTGCCAGCAGCCAAGATGGGGGGAATCAGCCCCAGCATTTT.

The rearrangement joins TRBV9 to TRBJ1-3; D gene unclear. V gave up 0 bases and J gave up 0 bases, with 7 bases separating them. CDR1 is SGDLS, CDR2 YYNGEE, per germline. The CDR3 extends over 15 amino acids. The DNA for the CDR3 is TGTGCCAGCAGCGTAGGTGGAAACTCTGGAAACACCATATATTTT. Translating it yields CASSVGGNSGNTIYF. The variable domain in full, completed from reference TRBV9 and TRBJ1-3, reads DSGVTQTPKHLITATGQRVTLRCSPRSGDLSVYWYQQSLDQGLQFLIQYYNGEERAKGNILERFSAQQFPDLHSELNLSSLELGDSALYFCASSVGGNSGNTIYFGEGSWLTVV.

This clonotype was counted a few times. The chain is built from TRBV12-3 or TRBV12-4 and TRBJ1-5, with TRBD1 as a possible D gene (6 bases). V lost 3 bases and J lost 4, with 7 bases in between. The CDR3 runs 13 residues. The CDR3 protein is CASSLGTNQPQHF. The CDR3, as DNA: TGTGCCAGCAGTTTGGGGACAAATCAGCCCCAGCATTTT.

This chain connects TRBV7-3 to TRBJ2-6, with D maybe TRBD2 (6 bases). Germline V gives CDR1 SGHTA, CDR2 FQGTGA. CDR3 length: 18 residues. Between the trimmed V and J ends, which lost 2 bases and 0 bases, there was a span of 14 bases. CDR3 DNA sequence: TGTGCCAGCAGCTTAGGGAGGTCCTACGCCTCTGGGGCCAACGTCCTGACTTTC. Its translation is CASSLGRSYASGANVLTF.

This chain links TRBV12-5 with TRBJ2-5, with TRBD1 identical over 7 bases. The V gene end was trimmed by 6 bases and the J gene end by 5 bases; junction bases not matched to a gene: 12. This CDR3 comprises 15 residues. Germline V gene lookup returns CDR1 LGHNT and CDR2 FRNRAP. The CDR3 here is CASGQTGSPWETQYF. The CDR3 coding sequence is TGTGCTAGTGGGCAGACAGGGAGTCCGTGGGAGACCCAGTACTTC.

This sequence joins TRBV7-8 and TRBJ1-4, with D possibly TRBD1 on 6 matching bases. Germline V CDR1 and CDR2: SGHVS, FQNEAQ. CDR3 length: 15 amino acids. V dropped 4 bases and J dropped 5 bases, with 14 bases sitting between them. For the CDR3, the DNA is TGTGCCAGCAGCTCCTGGGGGCTTACCAATGAAAAACTGTTTTTT. The encoded protein is CASSSWGLTNEKLFF.